This record looks at one T cell receptor beta chain sequence and its context. The antigen remains undetermined. V gave up 2 bases and J gave up 2 bases, with 9 bases separating them. From germline, CDR1 is MNHNY and CDR2 SVGAGI (reference sequence). The CDR3 covers 14 residues. Sequencing used immunoSEQ multiplex PCR; TCRdb keeps in-frame clones, though not all of them. The table has some 150,000 clones, about 91% seen once. This sample was included in a study of T cell responses to AZD1222 COVID-19 vaccine. Findings of the study overall: Clonal diversity may have been underestimated, and the donors were mostly white British, with more females than males. Just a handful of people given AZD1222 tested seropositive at baseline. Regions 160-218 and 743-854 held dominance among vaccine-associated CD4 TCRs, which spanned spike.

Source: peripheral blood, taken on day 0 of AZD1222 vaccination. This clonotype originated in an adult in good health. The chain has TRBV6-6 and TRBJ1-2; D gene uncertain. The CDR3 coding sequence is TGTGCCAGCAGTTACCCCTCGGCCAACTATGGCTACACCTTC. Residues: CASSYPSANYGYTF.